A selection of T cell receptor beta chains follows, all from one sample in a study of shared clonotypes between healthy human individuals. Measured with immunoSEQ multiplex PCR; TCRdb has only the in-frame clones, and not every one. Among about a million clones listed, around 76% were seen once. Sequencing was done on a sample of memory CD4+ T cells sorted from blood. These receptors were obtained from a man in his late teens or twenties in good health. Each CDR3 is given with its conserved first and last residue. Each record gives: clone size, D gene, V gene, J gene, CDR3 length, CDR3 DNA, CDR3 protein. The D gene is left open where the match is weak. Clone sizes are given selectively: once, few, many, or a class where the clone is expanded.

.,.,TRBV6-1,TRBJ1-3,14,TGTGCCAGCAGAGCAGTGGGCACTGGAAACACCATATATTTT,CASRAVGTGNTIYF
many,.,TRBV5-1,TRBJ2-5,15,TGCGCCAGCACCAACCTGGACACGTACCAAGAGACCCAGTACTTC,CASTNLDTYQETQYF
.,TRBD1,TRBV28,TRBJ1-5,14,TGTGCCAGCAGTCGAGACAGGGGAGATCAGCCCCAGCATTTT,CASSRDRGDQPQHF
.,.,TRBV11-2,TRBJ1-2,12,TGTGCCAGCAGCTTAACTAACTATGGCTACACCTTC,CASSLTNYGYTF
once,.,TRBV6-1,TRBJ1-4,14,TGTGCCAGCAGTGAAGCCCGTTATAATGAAAAACTGTTTTTT,CASSEARYNEKLFF
.,.,TRBV5-4,TRBJ1-1,15,TGTGCCAGCAGCTTGGTCGGTCGGGCGAACACTGAAGCTTTCTTT,CASSLVGRANTEAFF
few,.,TRBV27,TRBJ2-2,15,TGTGCCAGCAGTTTAGGTGTAGGGCGCACCGGGGAGCTGTTTTTT,CASSLGVGRTGELFF
.,TRBD1,TRBV6-4,TRBJ1-6,19,TGTGCCAGCAGTGACCCCGGGACAGGGGACCTCTCCTATAATTCACCCCTCCACTTT,CASSDPGTGDLSYNSPLHF
.,TRBD1,TRBV5-1,TRBJ1-3,15,TGCGCCAGCAGCTTGGGGGACAGCCAACGAAACACCATATATTTT,CASSLGDSQRNTIYF
.,TRBD2,TRBV10-3,TRBJ2-1,15,TGTGCCATCAGTGGACGGGTAGCGGGAAGCGATGAGCAGTTCTTC,CAISGRVAGSDEQFF
few,TRBD2,TRBV9,TRBJ2-5,19,TGTGCCAGCAGCGTTAATCTCCCGGGACTAGCGGGAGGAGGGGAGACCCAGTACTTC,CASSVNLPGLAGGGETQYF
once,.,TRBV6-6,TRBJ2-7,14,TGTGCCAGCAGTTACGCCCCGGTTAGTTCCGAGCAGTACTTC,CASSYAPVSSEQYF
.,.,TRBV5-4,TRBJ2-7,16,TGTGCCAGCAGCTCGGACGCTAAGGGCGGGTTGGGGGAGCAGTACTTC,CASSSDAKGGLGEQYF
.,.,TRBV7-2,TRBJ2-4,16,TGTGCCAGCAGCTTAGTAGCCGGGCTAGCCAAAAACATTCAGTACTTC,CASSLVAGLAKNIQYF